This is a list of T cell receptor beta chains from one sample in a study of blood T cell repertoires in COVID-19. The protocol was immunoSEQ multiplex PCR, while the TCRdb copy is restricted to in-frame clones and leaves out a portion. Of around 200,000 clones in the sample, 89% were seen once. The material sequenced was PBMCs or T cells enriched from blood (not recorded which). The receptors originated from a woman aged 40 to 50 with acute COVID-19. Both conserved end residues are part of each CDR3. D genes are given only for firm matches. Clone sizes are given selectively: once, few, many, or a class where the clone is expanded.

clone_size	v_call	d_call	j_call	cdr3_nt	cdr3_aa
.	TRBV6-5	.	TRBJ2-7	TGTGCCAGCACATCAATTTTGGGACTGGGCGAGCAGTACTTC	CASTSILGLGEQYF
few	TRBV6-6	TRBD2	TRBJ2-5	TGTGCCAGCAGTCGAATAGCGGGGGGGCCCCAAGAGACCCAGTACTTC	CASSRIAGGPQETQYF
.	TRBV9	TRBD1	TRBJ2-7	TGTGCCAGCAGCGTCGATGGACAGGGGTTGAACTACGAGCAGTACTTC	CASSVDGQGLNYEQYF
.	TRBV6-5	.	TRBJ2-7	TGTGCCAGCAGTTACCAGGTTTACGAGCAGTACTTC	CASSYQVYEQYF
.	TRBV4-3	.	TRBJ2-2	TGCGCCAGCAGCCAACGACTCCCCGGCATTTACACCGGGGAGCTGTTTTTT	CASSQRLPGIYTGELFF
.	TRBV28	.	TRBJ2-3	TGTGCCAGCAGTTTGGGGACATACGGCACAGATACGCAGTATTTT	CASSLGTYGTDTQYF
.	TRBV19	TRBD1	TRBJ2-3	TGTGCCAGTAGTATATTAGGGGGACAGTCCACAGATACGCAGTATTTT	CASSILGGQSTDTQYF
.	TRBV7-9	TRBD1	TRBJ2-7	TGTGCCAGCAGCCCCAGCTCCGGGACAGGCTCCTACGAGCAGTACTTC	CASSPSSGTGSYEQYF
.	TRBV5-1	TRBD1	TRBJ1-1	TGCGCCAGCAGCTTCGCGGACAGGGGGCTTACTGAAGCTTTCTTT	CASSFADRGLTEAFF
.	TRBV27	.	TRBJ2-1	TGTGCCAGCAGCCAATCCGGGGCCTACAATGAGCAGTTCTTC	CASSQSGAYNEQFF
.	TRBV4-1	.	TRBJ2-1	TGCGCCAGCAGCCATTTTAGCGTCTACAATGAGCAGTTCTTC	CASSHFSVYNEQFF
.	TRBV6-1	.	TRBJ2-3	TGTGCCAGCAGTGAAGGGGTGGGCCCCACAGATACGCAGTATTTT	CASSEGVGPTDTQYF
.	TRBV4-1	.	TRBJ1-3	TGCGCCAGCAGCCAAGTCGACGGGTGGAGCTCTGGAAACACCATATATTTT	CASSQVDGWSSGNTIYF
.	TRBV5-6	.	TRBJ2-6	TGTGCCAGCAGCCCTTGGGGCAGCTCTGGGGCCAACGTCCTGACTTTC	CASSPWGSSGANVLTF
.	TRBV28	.	TRBJ2-3	TGTGCCAGCGGGGCAGGGACTAGCACAGATACGCAGTATTTT	CASGAGTSTDTQYF
.	TRBV2	TRBD2	TRBJ2-3	TGTGCCAGCAGTGAACTAGCGGGGGGGCCAACTGGGCAGTATTTT	CASSELAGGPTGQYF
.	TRBV2	TRBD1	TRBJ1-1	TGTGCCACCTTTGACAGGGCCCACACTGAAGCTTTCTTT	CATFDRAHTEAFF
.	TRBV6-2/TRBV6-3	.	TRBJ1-1	TGTGCCAGCAGTTATCTCGGGAAGAACACTGAAGCTTTCTTT	CASSYLGKNTEAFF
.	TRBV27	.	TRBJ1-2	TGTGCCAGCAGTTCTCTCTGGGGAGCCTATGGCTACACCTTC	CASSSLWGAYGYTF
.	TRBV30	.	TRBJ1-6	TGTGCCTGGAGACCGGTTGGGGGGGATTCACCCCTCCACTTT	CAWRPVGGDSPLHF
.	TRBV11-2	.	TRBJ1-1	TGTGCCAGCAGCTTAAGTGGAGGGATGGGCACTGAAGCTTTCTTT	CASSLSGGMGTEAFF
.	TRBV13	.	TRBJ2-5	TGTGCCAGCAGCCACCGAGGGGGGGGAAACCAAGAGACCCAGTACTTC	CASSHRGGGNQETQYF
.	TRBV27	.	TRBJ2-7	TGTGCCAGCAGTTTTCGAGGCCTCATGGCCTACGAGCAGTACTTC	CASSFRGLMAYEQYF
.	TRBV6-5	TRBD2	TRBJ2-3	TGTGCCAGCAGATTAGCGGGGGGAGGGGATACGCAGTATTTT	CASRLAGGGDTQYF
.	TRBV9	.	TRBJ2-1	TGTGCCAGCAGCGGGGAGGGACAGGCTCAGTTCTTC	CASSGEGQAQFF
once	TRBV7-6	TRBD1	TRBJ1-6	TGTGCCAGCAGCTTAGGGCAGAAACAGGACAGGTATAATTCACCCCTCCACTTT	CASSLGQKQDRYNSPLHF
.	TRBV19	TRBD2	TRBJ2-3	TGTGCCAGTAGTATCAGGCTAGCGGGAGTGGTAGATACGCAGTATTTT	CASSIRLAGVVDTQYF